This T cell receptor (beta chain) was obtained from a study of blood T cell repertoires in COVID-19. Study-wide background: COVID-19 samples from acute and convalescent phases originated in the United States, Italy and Spain. PBMCs, B-cell-depleted T cells, or T cells provided the cDNA or gDNA that made up the material.

Germline values: CDR1 SQVTM, CDR2 ANQGSEA. The CDR3 is made up of 15 amino acids. The V segment lost 5 bases and the J segment 0 bases; nucleotides outside the gene matches: 7. Original data processing: Reference gene primer amplification gave nucleated cell count estimates. Profiled with immunoSEQ multiplex PCR; TCRdb holds only in-frame clones, not every one. That table gives V, J and clone size, and the DNA gave D and trimming. Among some 150,000 clones listed, just under 90% were seen once. The specimen sequenced was peripheral blood. The chain employs TRBV29-1 and TRBJ1-3, with 7 nucleotides matching TRBD1. The TCR comes from a woman aged 45-59 years with active or convalescent COVID-19. CDR3 sequence: CSVWTSGGSGNTIYF. The CDR3 DNA reads TGCAGCGTTTGGACCTCAGGGGGCTCTGGAAACACCATATATTTT. The variable domain in full, completed from reference TRBV29-1 and TRBJ1-3, reads SAVISQKPSRDICQRGTSLTIQCQVDSQVTMMFWYRQQPGQSLTLIATANQGSEATYESGFVIDKFPISRPNLTFSTLTVSNMSPEDSSIYLCSVWTSGGSGNTIYFGEGSWLTVV.